The 20 T cell receptor beta chains below were found in one sample sequenced in a study of identical twins. TCRdb reprocessed the 5' RACE reads via MiXCR and lists one record per CDR3 protein. Of 200,000 to 250,000 distinct CDR3 sequences listed, roughly 7% were seen once; the top ten hold roughly 3.4%. These data also featured in a second study, about yellow fever vaccine responses in identical twins.

Sequencing used memory (CD45RO+) T cells sorted from blood. These receptors were taken from a woman between 18 and 30 years old in good health.

The rearrangement links TRBV6-5 to TRBJ1-5; possible D gene TRBD1, 5 bases. V was clipped by 5 bases and J by 3 bases, with 11 bases between them. Per germline, CDR1 MNHEY and CDR2 SVGAGI. The length of the CDR3 is 14 residues. The CDR3: CASSNQGNNQPQHF. CDR3 coding DNA: TGTGCCAGCAGTAACCAGGGCAACAATCAGCCCCAGCATTTT.

This clonotype was found a few times. The chain couples TRBV3-1 to TRBJ1-6; D not resolved. Trimming took off 1 base at V and 10 bases at J, with 8 bases between the two ends. Germline values: CDR1 LGHDT, CDR2 YNNKEL (reference sequence). This CDR3 spans 13 amino acids. For the CDR3, the DNA is TGTGCCAGCAGCCAAGGGGATGGGTCACCCCTCCACTTT. Protein sequence: CASSQGDGSPLHF. Full variable domain (missing parts from reference TRBV3-1 and TRBJ1-6): DTAVSQTPKYLVTQMGNDKSIKCEQNLGHDTMYWYKQDSKKFLKIMFSYNNKELIINETVPNRFSPKSPDKAHLNLHINSLELGDSAVYFCASSQGDGSPLHFGNGTRLTVT.

This clonotype was observed a handful of times. V and J are TRBV5-1 and TRBJ2-3; D gene ambiguous. This CDR3 is built from 13 residues. Deletions cut 0 bases from V and 14 bases from J, with 16 bases between. CDR1 is SGHRS, CDR2 YFSETQ, per germline. For the CDR3, the DNA is TGCGCCAGCAGCTTGGCCAGCAGTAGCACCCGGTATTTT. Its protein is CASSLASSSTRYF.

At least ten counts were recorded for this clonotype. The J gene is TRBJ2-5, the V gene TRBV7-6; perhaps TRBD1 as D (5 bases). Between the trimmed V and J ends, which lost 5 bases and 1 base, there was a span of 11 bases. Germline V lookup: CDR1 SGHVS, CDR2 FNYEAQ. This CDR3 has 14 amino acids. This CDR3 is CASSPGHIQETQYF. In nucleotides, the CDR3 is TGTGCCAGCAGCCCCGGACACATCCAAGAGACCCAGTACTTC. The whole variable domain, remainder taken from reference TRBV7-6 and TRBJ2-5, is GAGVSQSPRYKVTKRGQDVALRCDPISGHVSLYWYRQALGQGPEFLTYFNYEAQQDKSGLPNDRFSAERPEGSISTLTIQRTEQRDSAMYRCASSPGHIQETQYFGPGTRLLVL.

The chain recombines TRBV18 with TRBJ2-1, with 8 bases lining up with TRBD1. V gave up 0 bases and J gave up 3 bases; unmatched junction bases: 7. The CDR3 totals 17 residues. The V gene's germline CDR1 is KGHSH and CDR2 LQKENI. The CDR3 DNA follows: TGTGCCAGCTCACCACCGAGCCCGGACAGGGACTACAATGAGCAGTTCTTC. Translation: CASSPPSPDRDYNEQFF.

The genes are TRBV6-1 and TRBJ2-3, with 9 bases matching TRBD1. The V segment lost 2 bases and the J segment 6 bases; nucleotides outside the gene matches: 6. This CDR3 is 15 amino acids long. Looked up from germline, CDR1 is MNHNS and CDR2 is SASEGT. The CDR3 region is CASSERTGDGDTQYF. CDR3 DNA sequence: TGTGCCAGCAGTGAAAGGACAGGGGACGGGGATACGCAGTATTTT.

V and J are TRBV2 and TRBJ2-7; 8 bases are a match to TRBD2. In germline, CDR1 is SNHLY, CDR2 FYNNEI. V was clipped by 9 bases and J by 3 bases; unmatched bases: 7. The CDR3 covers 13 residues. The CDR3 DNA sequence: TGTGCCAGTAGTATCACTAGCGGCTACGAGCAGTACTTC. Translation gives CASSITSGYEQYF.

This clonotype was seen a few times. This CDR3 is CAAGRDTEAFF. CDR3 coding DNA: TGTGCCGCCGGACGGGACACTGAAGCTTTCTTT. The chain joins TRBV10-3 to TRBJ1-1; D ambiguous. Between the trimmed V and J ends, which lost 11 bases and 3 bases, there was a span of 10 bases. CDR1 and CDR2 (germline): ENHRY, SYGVKD. The CDR3 loop spans 11 amino acids.

This clonotype turned up a few times. The chain carries TRBV7-3 and TRBJ2-2; 14 bases align to TRBD2. CDR1 and CDR2 from the germline V gene are SGHTA and FQGTGA. This CDR3 spans 20 amino acids. V was pared by 4 bases and J by 3 bases, with 13 bases of the junction left unmatched. This CDR3 is CASSSPPGLAGALDTGELFF. Here the CDR3 DNA reads TGTGCCAGCAGCTCGCCTCCGGGACTAGCGGGAGCTTTAGACACCGGGGAGCTGTTTTTT.

This clonotype was observed many times. This chain uses TRBV10-3 with TRBJ2-7, with 8 bases lining up with TRBD1. Germline V CDR1 and CDR2: ENHRY, SYGVKD. The CDR3 consists of 14 residues. V trimming: 2 bases; J trimming: 3 bases; junction bases outside the gene matches: 3. The chain's CDR3 is CAISEDRGVYEQYF. The CDR3 nucleotides are TGTGCCATCAGTGAGGACAGGGGTGTCTACGAGCAGTACTTC.

This clonotype came up a few times. The CDR3 region is CASRDTNTGELFF. DNA for the CDR3: TGTGCCAGCAGAGACACCAACACCGGGGAGCTGTTTTTT. The chain is built from TRBV6-1 and TRBJ2-2; D is unclear. Looked up from germline, CDR1 is MNHNS and CDR2 is SASEGT. This CDR3 spans 13 amino acids. V was trimmed by 6 bases and J by 2 bases, leaving 7 bases between them.

The chain recombines TRBV4-1 with TRBJ2-3; 14 nucleotides align to TRBD2. CDR3 length: 18 residues. With 3 bases clipped from V and 2 bases from J, the junction kept 7 bases outside the gene matches. CDR1 MGHRA and CDR2 YSYEKL come from the germline V gene. CDR3 coding DNA: TGCGCCAGCAGCCATGTAGGACTAGCGGGGGGCCACACAGATACGCAGTATTTT. Its translation: CASSHVGLAGGHTDTQYF.

This chain uses TRBV27 with TRBJ2-7; 10 bases map to TRBD2. V dropped 6 bases and J dropped 3; count of bases not matched to a gene: 8. From germline, CDR1 is MNHEY and CDR2 SMNVEV (reference sequence). This CDR3 is built from 15 residues. The DNA for the CDR3 is TGTGCCAGCAGGAAGCCCGGGACTAGCGACTACGAGCAGTACTTC. It is translated as CASRKPGTSDYEQYF.

This clonotype was found many times. This chain uses TRBV5-1 with TRBJ1-3; D possibly corresponds to TRBD1 (6 bases). V was cut by 4 bases and J by 0 bases, with 11 bases left in between. CDR1 SGHRS and CDR2 YFSETQ come from the germline V gene. The CDR3 is 15 amino acids. Here the CDR3 DNA reads TGCGCCAGCAGCGGGGACATAAGCTCTGGAAACACCATATATTTT. Its translation is CASSGDISSGNTIYF. Drawing the rest from reference TRBV5-1 and TRBJ1-3, the complete variable domain is KAGVTQTPRYLIKTRGQQVTLSCSPISGHRSVSWYQQTPGQGLQFLFEYFSETQRNKGNFPGRFSGRQFSNSRSEMNVSTLELGDSALYLCASSGDISSGNTIYFGEGSWLTVV.

This clonotype was seen repeatedly, ten times or more. V gene TRBV12-3 or TRBV12-4 combines with J gene TRBJ2-2, with TRBD1 identical over 8 bases. The junction had 8 bases not matched to a gene; V was cut back by 3 bases and J by 5 bases. CDR3 length equals 16 residues. The CDR3 region is CASSFVPGGYTGELFF. The DNA of the CDR3 is TGTGCCAGCAGTTTCGTCCCAGGGGGCTATACCGGGGAGCTGTTTTTT.

In its sample, this clonotype was seen many times. The chain is built from TRBV6-1 and TRBJ1-6; D gene ambiguous. The CDR3 has 16 residues. Germline CDR1 is MNHNS and CDR2 is SASEGT. The germline V and J ends were trimmed by 5 bases and 7 bases, with 18 bases remaining between them. The CDR3, as DNA: TGTGCCAGCAGTAGCTACTTTGGAGTAGGGAATTCACCCCTCCACTTT. Its protein is CASSSYFGVGNSPLHF.

This clonotype was counted many times. The rearrangement uses TRBV27 and TRBJ2-1; perhaps TRBD2 as D (6 bases). Germline V gene data show CDR1 as MNHEY and CDR2 as SMNVEV (reference sequence). CDR3 length: 15 residues. V was shortened by 7 bases and J by 0 bases, with 13 bases between the two germline ends. CDR3 nucleotides: TGTGCCAGCACCCAAGGCGGGAACTCCTACAATGAGCAGTTCTTC. Translation gives CASTQGGNSYNEQFF.

This clonotype has ten or more counts. This chain uses TRBV12-3 or TRBV12-4 with TRBJ2-2, with 7 bases that match TRBD1. After removal of 6 bases from V and 6 bases from J, the junction contained 4 bases not matched to a gene. The CDR3 covers 13 residues. The CDR3 protein is CASSNGQAGELFF. CDR3 bases: TGTGCCAGCAGCAATGGACAGGCCGGGGAGCTGTTTTTT.

This clonotype occurred many times. The rearrangement links TRBV29-1 to TRBJ1-1; D uncertain. Germline V lookup: CDR1 SQVTM, CDR2 ANQGSEA. V lost 2 bases to trimming and J lost 1 base, with 2 bases between them. This CDR3 is 11 amino acids long. The CDR3 reads CSVEKNTEAFF. CDR3 sequence (DNA): TGCAGCGTTGAAAAGAACACTGAAGCTTTCTTT.

This clonotype came up a few times. The J gene is TRBJ2-2, the V gene TRBV7-8; 12 nucleotides match TRBD1. The CDR3 runs to 15 residues. The ends lost 5 bases at V and 5 bases at J; junction bases unmatched: 3. Germline loops: CDR1 SGHVS, CDR2 FQNEAQ. The CDR3 sequence is CASSGTGGWTGELFF. In DNA, the CDR3 is TGTGCCAGCAGCGGGACAGGGGGCTGGACCGGGGAGCTGTTTTTT.